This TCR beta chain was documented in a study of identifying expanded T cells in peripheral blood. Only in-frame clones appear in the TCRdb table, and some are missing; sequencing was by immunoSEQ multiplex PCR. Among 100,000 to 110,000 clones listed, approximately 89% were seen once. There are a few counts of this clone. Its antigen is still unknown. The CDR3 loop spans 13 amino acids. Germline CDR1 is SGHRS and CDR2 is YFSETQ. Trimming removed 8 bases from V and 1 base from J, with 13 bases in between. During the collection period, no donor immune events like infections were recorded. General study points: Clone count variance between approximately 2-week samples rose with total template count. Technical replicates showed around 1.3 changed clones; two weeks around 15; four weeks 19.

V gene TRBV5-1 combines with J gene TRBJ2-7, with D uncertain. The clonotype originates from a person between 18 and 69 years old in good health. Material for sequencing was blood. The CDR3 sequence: CASLDGRSYEQYF. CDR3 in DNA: TGCGCCAGTCTAGATGGACGGTCCTACGAGCAGTACTTC.